The 6 T cell receptor beta chains listed next were all sequenced from one sample in a study of CD8 T cells in Susac syndrome. Random hexamers primed reverse transcription of about 0.5 to 1 ug RNA. A single record per CDR3 protein comes from TCRdb applying MiXCR to the immunoSEQ multiplex PCR reads. The repertoire holds 50,000 or so distinct CDR3 sequences, over 85% seen once, with about 0.54% in the top ten. The sample was CD8+ T cells from PBMCs. These receptors were taken from a human donor in good health.

A single count supports this clonotype. The chain employs TRBV4-1 and TRBJ2-7; TRBD1 aligns across 11 bases. V trimming: 8 bases; J trimming: 6 bases; junction bases outside the gene matches: 12. The CDR3 length is 15 residues. The germline CDR1 and CDR2 sequences are MGHRA and YSYEKL. CDR3 residues: CASATGGTGGFEQYF. The CDR3 DNA is TGCGCCAGCGCTACCGGGGGGACAGGGGGATTCGAGCAGTACTTC.

J is TRBJ2-5 and V is TRBV3-1; either TRBD1 or TRBD2 may supply D (5 bases each). The V end lost 0 bases, the J end lost 1 base, and 12 bases lay between the germline ends. Germline loops: CDR1 LGHDT, CDR2 YNNKEL (reference sequence). The CDR3 has 16 residues. The CDR3 bases are TGTGCCAGCAGCCAAGAATTCGGGGCCCCCCAAGAGACCCAGTACTTC. Its translation: CASSQEFGAPQETQYF.

V and J are TRBV10-3 and TRBJ2-7; 10 bases are shared with TRBD2. CDR3 length: 14 residues. Losses at the gene ends were 6 bases for V and 4 bases for J; bases not matched to a gene: 6. Germline assignment: CDR1 ENHRY and CDR2 SYGVKD. The CDR3 reads CAIRDGLAVYEQYF. DNA of the CDR3: TGTGCCATCAGGGATGGACTAGCGGTATACGAGCAGTACTTC.

V gene TRBV6-1 combines with J gene TRBJ1-5, with TRBD1 matching 9 bases. Per germline, CDR1 MNHNS and CDR2 SASEGT. Trimming cost V 3 bases and J 6 bases; bases outside gene matches: 6. The CDR3 has 15 residues. CDR3 in DNA: TGTGCCAGCAGTGAGGACAGGGGCCGTGGTCAGCCCCAGCATTTT. Encoded protein: CASSEDRGRGQPQHF.

The rearrangement uses TRBV4-1 and TRBJ2-2; tentative D call: TRBD1 (5 bases). Germline V gives CDR1 MGHRA, CDR2 YSYEKL. V lost 2 bases to trimming and J lost 2 bases, with 9 bases between them. The CDR3 runs 15 residues. Written as DNA, the CDR3 is TGCGCCAGCAGCCAAACGACAGTAAACACCGGGGAGCTGTTTTTT. Protein sequence: CASSQTTVNTGELFF.

The genes are TRBV29-1 and TRBJ2-7; 12 bases are a match to TRBD2. CDR1 and CDR2 (germline): SQVTM, ANQGSEA. The CDR3 is 14 residues long. V gave up 6 bases and J gave up 4 bases; unmatched junction bases: 7. The CDR3 nucleotides are TGCAGCGTGGTGACTAGCGGGAGTCCTTACGAGCAGTACTTC. Residues: CSVVTSGSPYEQYF.